The 25 T cell receptor beta chains given below trace back to one sample, sequenced in a study of cytomegalovirus exposure and HLA in healthy donors. With 60 Vbeta and 13 Jbeta primers, the PCR was carried out. Data came from immunoSEQ multiplex PCR; TCRdb stores just in-frame clones and leaves some out. The listing contains under 65,000 clones. The sequenced sample consisted of PBMCs. These receptors all come from a woman aged 25 to 39 in good health and CMV-seropositive.

On this clone itself: The sample has other DNA sequences that encode this CDR3 too. CDR3 DNA sequence: TGCAGTGCCAGGGAGGGGGACGAGCAGTACTTC. Translation gives CSAREGDEQYF. The rearrangement links TRBV20-1 to TRBJ2-7; tentatively, D is TRBD2 (7 bases). The CDR3 loop spans 11 amino acids. With 6 bases removed from V and 5 bases from J, the gap between germline ends came to 11 bases. The germline gives CDR1 DFQATT, CDR2 SNEGSKA (reference sequence).

The chain uses TRBV13 and TRBJ2-4, with 7 bases aligning to TRBD2. CDR3 length: 15 residues. V gave up 7 bases and J gave up 4 bases; unmatched junction bases: 10. Germline V lookup: CDR1 PRHDT, CDR2 FYEKMQ (reference sequence). The DNA of the CDR3 is TGTGCCAGCACCCCCCGGGGAGGGGAAAAAAACATTCAGTACTTC. This gives the protein CASTPRGGEKNIQYF. Complete variable domain (other parts from reference TRBV13 and TRBJ2-4): AAGVIQSPRHLIKEKRETATLKCYPIPRHDTVYWYQQGPGQDPQFLISFYEKMQSDKGSIPDRFSAQQFSDYHSELNMSSLELGDSALYFCASTPRGGEKNIQYFGAGTRLSVL.

The chain carries TRBV4-1 and TRBJ2-5, with 13 bases that match TRBD2. The CDR3 runs 17 residues. Germline V lookup: CDR1 MGHRA, CDR2 YSYEKL. The trim removed 2 bases at V and 5 bases at J, leaving 8 bases unmatched. CDR3 bases: TGCGCCAGCAGCCAACCCGGGACTAGCGGGGTCAGGGAGACCCAGTACTTC. This codes for CASSQPGTSGVRETQYF.

This chain connects TRBV6-6 to TRBJ1-2; 8 nucleotides align to TRBD1. Germline V gives CDR1 MNHNY, CDR2 SVGAGI (reference sequence). This CDR3 contains 13 residues. With 4 bases clipped from V and 5 bases from J, the junction kept 3 bases outside the gene matches. The CDR3 spells CASSSDRVYGYTF. CDR3 nucleotides: TGTGCCAGCAGTTCGGACAGGGTATATGGCTACACCTTC.

This chain joins TRBV5-1 and TRBJ1-6; 10 nucleotides agree with TRBD1. Trimming removed 7 bases from V and 7 bases from J; junction bases left unmatched: 2. There are 13 residues in the CDR3. Germline loops: CDR1 SGHRS, CDR2 YFSETQ. CDR3 DNA: TGCGCCAGCCAGGGACAGGGGAATTCACCCCTCCACTTT. This encodes CASQGQGNSPLHF. The full variable domain, with the rest looked up from reference TRBV5-1 and TRBJ1-6, is KAGVTQTPRYLIKTRGQQVTLSCSPISGHRSVSWYQQTPGQGLQFLFEYFSETQRNKGNFPGRFSGRQFSNSRSEMNVSTLELGDSALYLCASQGQGNSPLHFGNGTRLTVT.

V gene TRBV18 combines with J gene TRBJ2-2; 9 bases align to TRBD1. The CDR3 is made up of 18 amino acids. V was pared by 3 bases and J by 5 bases, with 13 bases of the junction left unmatched. Germline CDR1 KGHSH, CDR2 LQKENI. This chain's CDR3 is CASSPDAGTGKITGELFF. The CDR3 nucleotides read TGTGCCAGCTCACCCGACGCAGGGACAGGGAAAATAACCGGGGAGCTGTTTTTT.

V is TRBV15 and J is TRBJ2-7, with TRBD1 as a possible D gene (5 bases). V was trimmed by 0 bases and J by 0 bases, leaving 9 bases between them. The CDR3 is made up of 15 amino acids. Germline loops: CDR1 LNHNV, CDR2 YYDKDF (reference sequence). CDR3 region: CATSRDLQDSYEQYF. The CDR3 DNA sequence: TGTGCCACCAGCAGAGATTTACAGGACTCCTACGAGCAGTACTTC.

V gene TRBV29-1 combines with J gene TRBJ2-7; D might be TRBD1 (6 bases). The CDR3 totals 17 residues. Trimming stripped 7 bases from V and 1 base from J, with 26 bases between. Per germline, CDR1 SQVTM and CDR2 ANQGSEA. This CDR3 is CSASPNEWDKKSYEQYF. CDR3 DNA: TGCAGCGCCTCCCCCAACGAGTGGGACAAAAAGTCCTACGAGCAGTACTTC.

The CDR3 protein is CASSVGGTAQETQYF. In DNA, the CDR3 is TGTGCCAGCAGCGTAGGGGGGACAGCGCAAGAGACCCAGTACTTC. The chain has TRBV9 and TRBJ2-5; 7 bases are shared with TRBD1. V was clipped by 0 bases and J by 2 bases; unmatched bases: 4. Per the germline V gene, CDR1 is SGDLS and CDR2 is YYNGEE. This CDR3 region has 15 residues.

The V gene is TRBV10-3, the J gene TRBJ2-2; 13 bases line up with TRBD2. J gave up 4 bases and V 4 bases, and 0 bases lay outside the gene matches. Germline-derived CDR1 and CDR2 are ENHRY and SYGVKD. The CDR3 contains 15 residues. The CDR3 sequence is CAISGTSGSTGELFF. The DNA of the CDR3 is TGTGCCATCAGTGGGACTAGCGGGAGCACCGGGGAGCTGTTTTTT.

J is TRBJ1-1 and V is TRBV2, with TRBD1 identical over 8 bases. The CDR3 runs 13 residues. The trim removed 6 bases at V and 5 bases at J, leaving 5 bases unmatched. Germline loops: CDR1 SNHLY, CDR2 FYNNEI. Here the CDR3 DNA reads TGTGCCAGCAGGGACAGGGAGGGAACTGAAGCTTTCTTT. Translated: CASRDREGTEAFF.

The rearrangement links TRBV6-1 to TRBJ2-5, with 9 bases aligning to TRBD1. Unmatched junction bases numbered 10, after V lost 6 bases and J lost 8 bases. CDR1 MNHNS and CDR2 SASEGT come from the germline V gene. This CDR3 is built from 14 residues. CDR3 residues: CASRDGQGKRTQYF. As DNA, the CDR3 is TGTGCCAGCAGAGACGGACAGGGGAAGAGAACCCAGTACTTC.

The DNA for the CDR3 is TGCGCCAGCAGCCAAGAGGTCAGGGTGATTCACGAGCAGTACTTC. This codes for CASSQEVRVIHEQYF. The chain has TRBV4-1 and TRBJ2-7, with TRBD1 as a possible D gene (5 bases). Between the trimmed V and J ends, which lost 0 bases and 5 bases, there was a span of 14 bases. CDR3 size: 15 residues. CDR1 MGHRA and CDR2 YSYEKL come from the germline V gene.

The rearrangement links TRBV7-2 to TRBJ1-5, with no clear D. The V gene lost 1 base and the J gene lost 6 bases, with 10 bases spanning the gap. Germline V CDR1 and CDR2: SGHTA, FQGNSA. CDR3 length equals 14 residues. DNA of the CDR3: TGTGCCAGCAGCTTAGAGCCTTCCTTTCAGCCCCAGCATTTT. Protein: CASSLEPSFQPQHF.

The chain has TRBV5-1 and TRBJ1-2, with 7 bases aligning to TRBD1. The trim removed 0 bases at V and 4 bases at J, leaving 6 bases unmatched. The CDR3 consists of 15 residues. Germline V CDR1 and CDR2: SGHRS, YFSETQ. The DNA of the CDR3 is TGCGCCAGCAGCTTGGAAGAAGGGGACAGCTATGGCTACACCTTC. This sequence encodes CASSLEEGDSYGYTF. Using reference TRBV5-1 and TRBJ1-2 for the parts outside the CDR3, the full variable domain is KAGVTQTPRYLIKTRGQQVTLSCSPISGHRSVSWYQQTPGQGLQFLFEYFSETQRNKGNFPGRFSGRQFSNSRSEMNVSTLELGDSALYLCASSLEEGDSYGYTFGSGTRLTVV.

The CDR3 here is CASSQPSGGPHNEQFF. In DNA form, the CDR3 reads TGTGCCAGCAGCCAGCCCAGCGGGGGACCTCACAATGAGCAGTTCTTC. The chain is built from TRBV14 and TRBJ2-1, with 8 bases identical to TRBD2. CDR1 and CDR2 (germline): SGHDN, FVKESK. The CDR3 is made up of 16 amino acids. After removal of 3 bases from V and 5 bases from J, the junction contained 9 bases not matched to a gene.

The V gene is TRBV9, the J gene TRBJ1-1, with D maybe TRBD1 (5 bases). The CDR3 loop spans 14 amino acids. V was trimmed by 4 bases and J by 3 bases, leaving 13 bases between them. In germline, CDR1 is SGDLS, CDR2 YYNGEE. CDR3 in amino acids: CASSSLGGYTEAFF. CDR3 DNA: TGTGCCAGCAGCTCCCTTGGGGGGTACACTGAAGCTTTCTTT. Full variable domain (remainder filled in from reference TRBV9 and TRBJ1-1): DSGVTQTPKHLITATGQRVTLRCSPRSGDLSVYWYQQSLDQGLQFLIQYYNGEERAKGNILERFSAQQFPDLHSELNLSSLELGDSALYFCASSSLGGYTEAFFGQGTRLTVV.

The chain couples TRBV19 to TRBJ1-3; 7 nucleotides agree with TRBD1. V shed 9 bases and J 0 bases; nucleotides not matched to a gene: 2. CDR3 length: 13 residues. From germline, CDR1 is LNHDA and CDR2 SQIVND (reference sequence). CDR3 sequence (DNA): TGTGCCAGCAGACAGGGCTCTGGAAACACCATATATTTT. It is translated as CASRQGSGNTIYF.

V and J are TRBV7-6 and TRBJ2-7; tentative D call: TRBD1 (6 bases). The V gene's germline CDR1 is SGHVS and CDR2 FNYEAQ. V was shortened by 5 bases and J by 4 bases, with 12 bases between the two germline ends. The CDR3 consists of 13 residues. CDR3 loop: CASSPGDAYEQYF. In DNA, the CDR3 is TGTGCCAGCAGCCCAGGGGACGCTTACGAGCAGTACTTC. The full variable domain, its missing parts supplied by reference TRBV7-6 and TRBJ2-7, is GAGVSQSPRYKVTKRGQDVALRCDPISGHVSLYWYRQALGQGPEFLTYFNYEAQQDKSGLPNDRFSAERPEGSISTLTIQRTEQRDSAMYRCASSPGDAYEQYFGPGTRLTVT.

J is TRBJ2-2 and V is TRBV7-7; TRBD2 matches at 9 bases. This CDR3 comprises 13 residues. Germline V gene lookup returns CDR1 SSHAT and CDR2 FNYEAQ (reference sequence). This CDR3 is CALAGQNTGELFF. CDR3 sequence (DNA): TGTGCTCTAGCGGGACAGAACACCGGGGAGCTGTTTTTT.

This sequence joins TRBV30 and TRBJ2-3, with D possibly matching TRBD1 (5 bases). The CDR3 consists of 13 residues. Germline loops: CDR1 GTSNPN, CDR2 SVGIG (reference sequence). V lost 4 bases and J lost 1, with 9 bases in between. CDR3 in amino acids: CAWNLGGTDTQYF. The CDR3 nucleotides are TGTGCCTGGAACCTAGGGGGCACAGATACGCAGTATTTT.

The V and J genes are TRBV5-1 and TRBJ2-3; D unresolved. CDR1 and CDR2 (germline): SGHRS, YFSETQ. The CDR3 runs 12 residues. Trimming removed 4 bases at V and 6 bases at J, with 9 bases between. The CDR3 reads CASSETRDTQYF. The CDR3 DNA is TGCGCCAGCAGCGAGACAAGGGATACGCAGTATTTT.

The chain has TRBV10-3 and TRBJ1-1; 9 bases line up with TRBD1. The CDR3 totals 14 residues. Trimming removed 2 bases from V and 8 bases from J; junction bases left unmatched: 6. Germline V lookup: CDR1 ENHRY, CDR2 SYGVKD. The CDR3 region is CAISEPDRGLEAFF. The CDR3 DNA reads as TGTGCCATCAGTGAGCCGGACAGGGGACTAGAAGCTTTCTTT.

This chain uses TRBV15 with TRBJ1-6; TRBD1 matches at 7 bases. The CDR3 loop spans 16 amino acids. V was pared by 0 bases and J by 8 bases, with 7 bases of the junction left unmatched. Germline values: CDR1 LNHNV, CDR2 YYDKDF (reference sequence). The CDR3 protein is CATSRDSGQPDSPLHF. DNA of the CDR3: TGTGCCACCAGCAGAGATTCGGGACAGCCTGATTCACCCCTCCACTTT.

This sequence joins TRBV2 and TRBJ2-7; D is possibly TRBD2 (6 bases). This CDR3 is 13 amino acids long. Germline CDR1 SNHLY, CDR2 FYNNEI. V was trimmed by 2 bases and J by 5 bases, leaving 10 bases between them. The CDR3 spells CASSEPPGDEQYF. The CDR3 DNA sequence: TGTGCCAGCAGTGAACCCCCGGGAGACGAGCAGTACTTC.